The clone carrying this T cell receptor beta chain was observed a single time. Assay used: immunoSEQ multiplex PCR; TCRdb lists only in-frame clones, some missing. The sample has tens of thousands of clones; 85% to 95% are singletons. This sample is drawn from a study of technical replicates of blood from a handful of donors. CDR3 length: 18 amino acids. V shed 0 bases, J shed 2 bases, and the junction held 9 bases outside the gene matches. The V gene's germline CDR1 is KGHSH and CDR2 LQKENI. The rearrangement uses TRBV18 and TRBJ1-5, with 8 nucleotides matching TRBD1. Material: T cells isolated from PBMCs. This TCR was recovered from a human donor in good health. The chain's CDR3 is CASSPPSTGVSGNQPQHF. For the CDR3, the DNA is TGTGCCAGCTCACCACCGTCGACAGGGGTTTCGGGCAATCAGCCCCAGCATTTT. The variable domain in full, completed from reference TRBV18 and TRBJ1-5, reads NAGVMQNPRHLVRRRGQEARLRCSPMKGHSHVYWYRQLPEEGLKFMVYLQKENIIDESGMPKERFSAEFPKEGPSILRIQQVVRGDSAAYFCASSPPSTGVSGNQPQHFGDGTRLSIL.